These 2 T cell receptor beta chains share one sample of origin, sequenced in a study of neurological immune-mediated disorders. TCRdb reprocessed the 5' RACE reads with MiXCR, giving one entry per CDR3 protein. The table has roughly 36,000 distinct CDR3 sequences, 7% to 8.5% seen once. Sequenced material: CD4+ T cells from blood. The receptor source for this set is a man between 45 and 60 years old in good health.

This clonotype was detected ten times or more. The J gene is TRBJ2-2, the V gene TRBV25-1; TRBD2 agrees at 9 bases. V lost 5 bases, J lost 3 bases, and 4 bases stayed unmatched. Germline V gene lookup returns CDR1 MGHDK and CDR2 SYGVNS. CDR3 length: 15 amino acids. In DNA form, the CDR3 reads TGTGCCAGCAGTATTGCGGGAGGGGACACCGGGGAGCTGTTTTTT. Its translation is CASSIAGGDTGELFF.

This clonotype has a count of ten or more. The gene calls are TRBV20-1 and TRBJ2-1; perhaps TRBD2 as D (5 bases). The germline V gene has CDR1 DFQATT and CDR2 SNEGSKA (reference sequence). The CDR3 runs 13 residues. Trimming removed 0 bases at V and 9 bases at J, with 12 bases between. The CDR3 nucleotides are TGCAGTGCTAGAGATAGGAGGCCAAGTGAGCAGTTCTTC. This sequence encodes CSARDRRPSEQFF.